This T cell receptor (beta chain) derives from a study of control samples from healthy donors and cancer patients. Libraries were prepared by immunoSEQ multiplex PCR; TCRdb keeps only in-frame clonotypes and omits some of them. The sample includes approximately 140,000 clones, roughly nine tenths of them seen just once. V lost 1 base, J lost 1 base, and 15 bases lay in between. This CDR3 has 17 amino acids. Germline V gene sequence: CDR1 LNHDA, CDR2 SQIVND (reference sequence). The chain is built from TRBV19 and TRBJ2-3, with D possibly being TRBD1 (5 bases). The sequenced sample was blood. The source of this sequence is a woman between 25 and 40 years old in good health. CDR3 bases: TGTGCCAGTAGTATAGCTACAGGCTCCTTGGGCACAGATACGCAGTATTTT. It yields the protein CASSIATGSLGTDTQYF.